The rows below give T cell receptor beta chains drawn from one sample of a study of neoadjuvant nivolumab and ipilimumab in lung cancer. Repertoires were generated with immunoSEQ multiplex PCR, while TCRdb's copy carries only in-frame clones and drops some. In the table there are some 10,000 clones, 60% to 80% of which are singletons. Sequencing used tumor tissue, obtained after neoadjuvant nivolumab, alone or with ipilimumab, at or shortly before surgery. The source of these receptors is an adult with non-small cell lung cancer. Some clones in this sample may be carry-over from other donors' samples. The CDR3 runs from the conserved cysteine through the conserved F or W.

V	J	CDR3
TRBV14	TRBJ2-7	CASSQRLGTGSYEQYF
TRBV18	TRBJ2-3	CASSPQGFSTDTQYF
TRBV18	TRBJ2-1	CASLEGLGYNEQFF
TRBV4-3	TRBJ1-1	CASSQRLDEGFAEAFF
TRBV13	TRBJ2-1	CASSLGEGVNEQFF
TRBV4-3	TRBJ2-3	CASSQVGWGDTQYF
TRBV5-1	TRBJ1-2	CASLGLLHGYTF
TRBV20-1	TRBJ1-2	CSAPRSYGYTF
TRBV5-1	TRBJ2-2	CASSPLDRVAIGELFF
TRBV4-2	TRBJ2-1	CASSQSAFFLHNEQFF
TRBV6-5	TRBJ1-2	CASRRQGLGGYTF
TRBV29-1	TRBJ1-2	CSVFLQGDYGYTF
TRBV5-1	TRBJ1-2	CASSSTGAYYGYTF
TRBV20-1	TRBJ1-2	CSAWTGYGYTF
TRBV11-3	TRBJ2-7	CASSLSLTYEQYF
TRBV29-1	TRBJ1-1	CSVIEGLDTEAFF
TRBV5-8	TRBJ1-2	CASSLWTANVGYTF
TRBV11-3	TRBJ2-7	CASSHWGTGVREQYF
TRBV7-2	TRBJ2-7	CASSPYWGQARAYEQYF
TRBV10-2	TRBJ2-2	CASKKGSANTGELFF
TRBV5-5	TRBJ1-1	CASSYGTNTEAFF
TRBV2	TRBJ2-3	CASTPSVARTDTQYF
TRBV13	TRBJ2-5	CASSLGGGDREETQYF
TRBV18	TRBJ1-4	CASSPSITNEKLFF
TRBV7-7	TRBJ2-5	CASSLSYMGQETQYF
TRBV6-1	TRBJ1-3	CASSLNTIYF
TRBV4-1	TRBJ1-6	CASSQGDRAYNSPLHF
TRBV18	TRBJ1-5	CASSPPDSYSNQPQHF
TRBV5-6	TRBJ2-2	CASSKLAGVYTGELFF
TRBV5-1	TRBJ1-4	CASSGATNEKLFF
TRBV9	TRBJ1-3	CASSVEVTPSGNTIYF
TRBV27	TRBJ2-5	CASSLRGSAETQYF
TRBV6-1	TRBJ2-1	CASSGLLNEQFF